This TCR beta chain was identified in a study of blood T cell repertoires in COVID-19. Assay: immunoSEQ multiplex PCR; the TCRdb copy retains only in-frame clones and omits some. The table lists hundreds of thousands of clones, 80% to 90% of them singletons. The CDR3 sequence is 15 residues long. V lost 6 bases and J lost 1, with 13 bases in between. Germline values: CDR1 MRHNA, CDR2 SNTAGT. The TCR sequence derives from an elderly man with acute or convalescent COVID-19. Sample: peripheral blood. J is TRBJ2-1 and V is TRBV6-4, with D unclear. Here the CDR3 reads CASRRDSNSYNEQFF. CDR3 sequence (DNA): TGTGCCAGCAGACGCGACTCGAATTCCTACAATGAGCAGTTCTTC.